The clone carrying this T cell receptor (delta chain) is medium-sized (0.01 to 0.1%) within its sample. CDR1 is GEAIGNYY and CDR2 is EKD in the germline V gene. The trim removed 0 bases at V and 0 bases at J, leaving 6 bases unmatched. This CDR3 has 19 residues. TCRdb made new clone calls on the reads using CATT. The sample includes 5,500 to 6,500 delta-chain clones, approximately 1.8% of them seen just once. The data were taken from a study of gamma-delta chains in newborns, infants, children. Study background: Innate gammadelta T cells reportedly expand polyclonally right after birth, driven by microbial exposure, per the title.

Sequenced: blood. The chain has TRDV2 and TRDJ3, with 8 positions matching TRDD3. This receptor was obtained from a child who was a newborn, infant or young child, either healthy, febrile or measles-vaccinated (not recorded which). This CDR3 reads CACDTVAGDNSWDTRQMFF. The CDR3, as DNA: TGTGCCTGTGACACCGTAGCGGGGGATAACTCCTGGGACACCCGACAGATGTTTTTC.